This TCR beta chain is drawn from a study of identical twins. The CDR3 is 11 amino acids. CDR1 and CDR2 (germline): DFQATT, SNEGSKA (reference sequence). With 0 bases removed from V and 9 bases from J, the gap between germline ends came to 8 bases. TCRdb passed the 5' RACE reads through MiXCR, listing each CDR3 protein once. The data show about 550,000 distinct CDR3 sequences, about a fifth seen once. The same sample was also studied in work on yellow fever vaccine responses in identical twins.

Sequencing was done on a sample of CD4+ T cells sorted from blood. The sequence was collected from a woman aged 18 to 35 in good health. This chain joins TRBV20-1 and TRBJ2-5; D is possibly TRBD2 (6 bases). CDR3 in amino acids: CSARDPGAQYF. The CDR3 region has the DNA TGCAGTGCTAGAGATCCGGGGGCCCAGTACTTC.